These 18 T cell receptor beta chains originate from one sample sequenced in a study of technical replicates of blood from a handful of donors. Assay: immunoSEQ multiplex PCR; the TCRdb copy retains only in-frame clones and omits some. The data contain more than 65,000 clones, around 97% of them singletons. The sample consisted of T cells isolated from PBMCs. These TCRs come from a human donor in good health.

This rearrangement joins TRBV4-2 to TRBJ2-3; 9 nucleotides match TRBD1. CDR1 and CDR2 (germline): LGHNA, YNFKEQ. This CDR3 has 16 residues. The V and J ends lost 2 bases and 2 bases, in that order; junction bases with no gene match: 5. CDR3: CASSQTGTGNTDTQYF. CDR3 DNA sequence: TGTGCCAGCAGCCAAACCGGGACAGGGAACACAGATACGCAGTATTTT.

The gene calls are TRBV28 and TRBJ2-7; no clear D gene. The CDR3 has 12 residues. Germline CDR1 and CDR2: MDHEN and SYDVKM. The germline V and J ends were trimmed by 3 bases and 0 bases, with 3 bases remaining between them. The CDR3 nucleotides are TGTGCCAGCAGTTTTTACTCCTACGAGCAGTACTTC. Protein: CASSFYSYEQYF.

The chain uses TRBV19 and TRBJ2-3; 9 bases are shared with TRBD2. The junction had 17 bases not matched to a gene; V was cut back by 5 bases and J by 2 bases. The CDR3 has 19 amino acids. Germline CDR1 reads LNHDA; CDR2 reads SQIVND (reference sequence). The CDR3 loop reads CASSPPEGSGRIFTDTQYF. In DNA, the CDR3 is TGTGCCAGTAGTCCCCCCGAGGGTAGCGGGAGAATTTTCACAGATACGCAGTATTTT.

This clone was seen a few times. CDR3 sequence reads: CASSLSSLTEAFF. CDR3 DNA sequence: TGTGCCAGCAGTTTATCGTCGCTAACTGAAGCTTTCTTT. J is TRBJ1-1 and V is TRBV27; D gene ambiguous. V lost 0 bases and J 5 bases, leaving 7 bases between the germline ends. This CDR3 is 13 amino acids long. From germline, CDR1 is MNHEY and CDR2 SMNVEV (reference sequence).

V gene TRBV2 combines with J gene TRBJ2-7; TRBD2 might be the D (5 bases). This CDR3 is built from 12 residues. CDR1 is SNHLY and CDR2 is FYNNEI in the germline V gene. Trimming removed 4 bases at V and 3 bases at J, with 7 bases between. The CDR3 protein is CASSGAGYEQYF. The CDR3 DNA follows: TGTGCCAGCAGTGGGGCGGGCTACGAGCAGTACTTC.

The chain has TRBV10-3 and TRBJ2-7; D is unclear. There are 13 residues in the CDR3. The ends were cut back, 4 bases at V and 6 bases at J, with 13 bases in the middle. The V gene's germline CDR1 is ENHRY and CDR2 SYGVKD. The CDR3 is CAISVSGTVEQYF. CDR3 nucleotides: TGTGCCATCAGTGTTTCAGGCACGGTCGAGCAGTACTTC.

CDR3 nucleotide sequence: TGTGCCAGCACCCCTTCGGTTATCGGAAACACCATATATTTT. Translating it yields CASTPSVIGNTIYF. The chain joins TRBV7-9 to TRBJ1-3, with no clear D. Trimming removed 7 bases from V and 4 bases from J, with 14 bases in between. The CDR3 sequence is 14 residues long. Germline CDR1 reads SEHNR; CDR2 reads FQNEAQ (reference sequence). Supplemented by reference TRBV7-9 and TRBJ1-3, the full variable domain reads DTGVSQNPRHKITKRGQNVTFRCDPISEHNRLYWYRQTLGQGPEFLTYFQNEAQLEKSRLLSDRFSAERPKGSFSTLEIQRTEQGDSAMYLCASTPSVIGNTIYFGEGSWLTVV.

The gene calls are TRBV30 and TRBJ1-3, with unresolved D. The CDR3 spans 11 residues. Deletions cut 3 bases from V and 9 bases from J, with 9 bases between. The V gene's germline CDR1 is GTSNPN and CDR2 SVGIG (reference sequence). CDR3 amino acids: CAWSPGSTIYF. Written as DNA, the CDR3 is TGTGCCTGGAGCCCGGGATCCACCATATATTTT.

The chain links TRBV27 to TRBJ1-4; 9 bases align to TRBD1. V gave up 5 bases and J gave up 8 bases; unmatched junction bases: 9. This CDR3 spans 15 amino acids. Germline V gives CDR1 MNHEY, CDR2 SMNVEV (reference sequence). In DNA, the CDR3 is TGTGCCAGCAGTCAAAACAGGGGGCGCTTGGAAAAACTGTTTTTT. Translated, it gives CASSQNRGRLEKLFF.

V gene TRBV7-2 combines with J gene TRBJ2-5; D gene uncertain. Germline values: CDR1 SGHTA, CDR2 FQGNSA. The CDR3 runs 12 residues. Trimming cost V 5 bases and J 1 base, with 5 bases left between them. The CDR3 is CASSPFQETQYF. For the CDR3, the DNA is TGTGCCAGCAGCCCGTTCCAAGAGACCCAGTACTTC.

J is TRBJ1-1 and V is TRBV6-5; weak D call: TRBD1 (5 bases). CDR3 length equals 13 residues. V was pared by 5 bases and J by 2 bases, with 9 bases between. Germline V gives CDR1 MNHEY, CDR2 SVGAGI. The DNA of the CDR3 is TGTGCCAGCAGTCCCGGGGGAAACACTGAAGCTTTCTTT. Amino acid sequence: CASSPGGNTEAFF.

The chain carries TRBV13 and TRBJ1-2; tentative D call: TRBD1 (5 bases). Between the trimmed V and J ends, which lost 5 bases and 7 bases, there was a span of 23 bases. Germline V CDR1 and CDR2: PRHDT, FYEKMQ (reference sequence). This CDR3 is 16 amino acids long. Here the CDR3 DNA reads TGTGCCAGCAGCCCACCATTGACAGTTACCGTCTTTGGCTACACCTTC. Protein sequence: CASSPPLTVTVFGYTF.

This clone was counted a single time. The chain couples TRBV7-2 to TRBJ2-4; 9 bases fit TRBD1. The CDR3 sequence is 16 residues long. After removal of 2 bases from V and 3 bases from J, the junction contained 5 bases not matched to a gene. Germline V gene lookup returns CDR1 SGHTA and CDR2 FQGNSA. CDR3 DNA sequence: TGTGCCAGCAGCTTACGACAGGGGGACGGCAAAAACATTCAGTACTTC. Encoded protein: CASSLRQGDGKNIQYF.

This chain links TRBV11-3 with TRBJ2-3; 8 nucleotides align to TRBD2. The CDR3 is 18 amino acids. V shed 0 bases, J shed 2 bases, and the junction held 10 bases outside the gene matches. Germline CDR1 SGHNT, CDR2 YENEEA. CDR3 sequence (DNA): TGTGCCAGCAGCTTAGATTTTATCCTAGCGGGTATCACAGATACGCAGTATTTT. It codes for CASSLDFILAGITDTQYF.

V usage is TRBV29-1 and J usage is TRBJ1-2; D remains unclear. The CDR3 contains 15 residues. Germline V gene data show CDR1 as SQVTM and CDR2 as ANQGSEA. V dropped 2 bases and J dropped 1 base, with 14 bases sitting between them. In DNA form, the CDR3 reads TGCAGCGTTGAAAAGGATGAGGGATATAACTATGGCTACACCTTC. Translating it yields CSVEKDEGYNYGYTF.

V usage is TRBV11-2 and J usage is TRBJ2-1; 11 bases fit TRBD2. CDR3 length equals 15 residues. The germline V gene encodes CDR1 SGHAT and CDR2 FQNNGV. V trimming: 2 bases; J trimming: 8 bases; junction bases outside the gene matches: 5. The CDR3 loop is CASSLLAGGVDEQFF. The CDR3 DNA follows: TGTGCCAGCAGCTTATTAGCGGGAGGGGTAGATGAGCAGTTCTTC.

This clone was observed a single time. CDR3 residues: CASRGLARAYEQYF. CDR3 DNA sequence: TGTGCCAGCAGAGGACTAGCGAGGGCCTACGAGCAGTACTTC. This chain uses TRBV6-1 with TRBJ2-7, with 9 bases aligning to TRBD2. The CDR3 covers 14 residues. With 6 bases clipped from V and 2 bases from J, the junction kept 5 bases outside the gene matches. The germline CDR1 and CDR2 sequences are MNHNS and SASEGT.

The chain is built from TRBV28 and TRBJ2-3, with 8 bases that match TRBD1. Germline V CDR1 and CDR2: MDHEN, SYDVKM. J gave up 2 bases and V 6 bases, and 16 bases lay outside the gene matches. The CDR3 sequence is 18 residues long. DNA of the CDR3: TGTGCCAGCAGAATGACAGGGGACTCAGGGCTCGACACAGATACGCAGTATTTT. Encoded protein: CASRMTGDSGLDTDTQYF.